The 15 T cell receptor beta chains below were found in one sample sequenced in a study of T cell repertoires in cytomegalovirus infection. From the reads, TCRdb called clonotypes with MiXCR, one entry per CDR3 protein. This sample has around 530,000 distinct CDR3 sequences; about 26% occur once, and the top ten carry about 13%. The sequenced sample was PBMCs. The origin of the receptors is a human donor in good health (CMV status not recorded). Some clones in this sample may be carry-over from other donors' samples.

This chain joins TRBV5-4 and TRBJ2-5; unclear D gene. V shed 4 bases and J shed 1 base, with 11 bases lying between them. The CDR3 spans 14 residues. Germline V gene lookup returns CDR1 SGHNT and CDR2 YYREEE (reference sequence). The CDR3 coding sequence is TGTGCCAGCAGCCGCGACTCAACCCAAGAGACCCAGTACTTC. It encodes CASSRDSTQETQYF. Complete variable domain (other parts from reference TRBV5-4 and TRBJ2-5): ETGVTQSPTHLIKTRGQQVTLRCSSQSGHNTVSWYQQALGQGPQFIFQYYREEENGRGNFPPRFSGLQFPNYSSELNVNALELDDSALYLCASSRDSTQETQYFGPGTRLLVL.

This clonotype was counted only a few times. The V and J genes are TRBV28 and TRBJ1-3, with 7 bases fitting TRBD1. This CDR3 has 15 amino acids. From germline, CDR1 is MDHEN and CDR2 SYDVKM. J lost 0 bases, V lost 6 bases, and 5 bases had no gene match. The CDR3: CASRTTGISGNTIYF. Written as DNA, the CDR3 is TGTGCCAGCAGGACGACAGGGATCTCTGGAAACACCATATATTTT. The full variable domain, rest sourced from reference TRBV28 and TRBJ1-3, is DVKVTQSSRYLVKRTGEKVFLECVQDMDHENMFWYRQDPGLGLRLIYFSYDVKMKEKGDIPEGYSVSREKKERFSLILESASTNQTSMYLCASRTTGISGNTIYFGEGSWLTVV.

This clonotype occurred a few times. The rearrangement links TRBV12-3 or TRBV12-4 to TRBJ1-1; D is unresolved. V was trimmed by 1 base and J by 3 bases, leaving 24 bases between them. This CDR3 contains 19 residues. In DNA, the CDR3 is TGTGCCAGCAGTTTAGTCCCAAAGACTTTGATCGCGGTAGACACTGAAGCTTTCTTT. Translation gives CASSLVPKTLIAVDTEAFF.

The rearrangement links TRBV19 to TRBJ2-1, with D possibly matching TRBD1 (6 bases). Per the germline V gene, CDR1 is LNHDA and CDR2 is SQIVND (reference sequence). The V and J ends lost 5 bases and 4 bases respectively, with 12 bases between them. CDR3 length: 14 amino acids. This CDR3 reads CASSFTTGYNEQFF. The CDR3 DNA sequence: TGTGCCAGTAGTTTTACGACAGGTTACAATGAGCAGTTCTTC.

CDR3 nucleotides: TGTGCCAGCAGCTTAACAGGGGTGACTAGCGGCGCGGGAGATACGCAGTATTTT. Protein product: CASSLTGVTSGAGDTQYF. The chain links TRBV7-3 to TRBJ2-3; 9 nucleotides align to TRBD2. CDR1 and CDR2 from the germline V gene are SGHTA and FQGTGA. V was clipped by 0 bases and J by 5 bases; unmatched bases: 12. The CDR3 has 18 amino acids.

The chain combines TRBV20-1 with TRBJ1-3; D remains ambiguous. CDR3 size: 14 residues. The germline gives CDR1 DFQATT, CDR2 SNEGSKA (reference sequence). V was clipped by 1 base and J by 2 bases, with 9 bases between them. CDR3 sequence: CSARGRTPGNTIYF. CDR3 sequence (DNA): TGCAGTGCTAGAGGGCGAACTCCTGGAAACACCATATATTTT.

The chain joins TRBV7-9 to TRBJ2-1, with a weak D call TRBD1 (5 bases). V lost 6 bases and J lost 9, with 12 bases in between. This CDR3 has 12 amino acids. From germline, CDR1 is SEHNR and CDR2 FQNEAQ (reference sequence). CDR3 in amino acids: CASRYDRGEQFF. CDR3 nucleotides: TGTGCCAGCAGGTACGACAGAGGTGAGCAGTTCTTC.

J is TRBJ2-1 and V is TRBV12-5; unclear D gene. V was cut by 2 bases and J by 2 bases, with 4 bases left in between. The CDR3 spans 13 residues. The germline V gene encodes CDR1 LGHNT and CDR2 FRNRAP. DNA of the CDR3: TGTGCTAGTGGTTTGTACACCTACAATGAGCAGTTCTTC. Protein product: CASGLYTYNEQFF.

The V gene is TRBV15, the J gene TRBJ2-3, with D possibly matching TRBD2 (5 bases). There are 17 residues in the CDR3. The germline CDR1 and CDR2 sequences are LNHNV and YYDKDF (reference sequence). The V end was cut by 3 bases, the J end by 0 bases, with 16 bases between. The CDR3 DNA sequence: TGTGCCACCAGCAGCACTACCAGCGGATCTAGCACAGATACGCAGTATTTT. Translation gives CATSSTTSGSSTDTQYF.

There are a few counts of this clonotype. The gene calls are TRBV6-2 or TRBV6-3 and TRBJ2-4; 11 bases are shared with TRBD2. The germline CDR1 and CDR2 sequences are MNHEY and SVGEGT. The CDR3 loop spans 14 amino acids. V was clipped by 4 bases and J by 6 bases; unmatched bases: 2. The CDR3 here is CASSFGTSGNIQYF. The CDR3 DNA sequence: TGTGCCAGCAGTTTTGGGACTAGCGGAAACATTCAGTACTTC.

This chain connects TRBV10-3 to TRBJ2-7, with 9 bases lining up with TRBD2. Germline CDR1 reads ENHRY; CDR2 reads SYGVKD. With V trimmed by 7 bases and J by 3 bases, 10 bases remained unmatched. This CDR3 is built from 15 residues. The CDR3 loop is CAIKPQTSGHYEQYF. DNA for the CDR3: TGTGCCATCAAACCACAGACTAGCGGACACTACGAGCAGTACTTC.

This clonotype has a single count. The chain has TRBV27 and TRBJ2-3, with 10 bases lining up with TRBD2. V was clipped by 3 bases and J by 2 bases; unmatched bases: 5. The length of the CDR3 is 16 residues. Germline V gives CDR1 MNHEY, CDR2 SMNVEV (reference sequence). CDR3 region: CASSLRLAGLTDTQYF. CDR3 in DNA: TGTGCCAGCAGTTTGAGACTAGCGGGCCTCACAGATACGCAGTATTTT.

A few counts support this clonotype. The V call is TRBV7-2, the J call TRBJ2-5, with 7 bases identical to TRBD2. V lost 6 bases to trimming and J lost 4 bases; unmatched junction nucleotides: 5. The CDR3 has 13 residues. Per the germline V gene, CDR1 is SGHTA and CDR2 is FQGNSA. This chain's CDR3 is CASRSGNGETQYF. CDR3 bases: TGTGCCAGCAGGAGCGGGAATGGAGAGACCCAGTACTTC.

This clonotype was counted between two and nine times. This chain connects TRBV5-1 to TRBJ1-1; 7 nucleotides align to TRBD1. The CDR3 runs to 15 residues. CDR1 SGHRS and CDR2 YFSETQ come from the germline V gene. With V trimmed by 2 bases and J by 1 base, 5 bases remained unmatched. The CDR3 nucleotides are TGCGCCAGCAGCTTTAACACAGGGGAGAACACTGAAGCTTTCTTT. Protein: CASSFNTGENTEAFF.

The genes are TRBV30 and TRBJ1-2; D may be TRBD1 (5 bases). Germline values: CDR1 GTSNPN, CDR2 SVGIG (reference sequence). The V end lost 6 bases, the J end lost 0 bases, and 14 bases lay between the germline ends. The CDR3 sequence is 14 residues long. The CDR3 DNA is TGTGCCTGCCCCAGGGTAAATACTAACTATGGCTACACCTTC. As protein: CACPRVNTNYGYTF.